This entry features one TCR beta chain sequence. CDR1 and CDR2 from the germline V gene are SGHTA and FQGNSA. This CDR3 spans 13 amino acids. V lost 8 bases, J lost 5 bases, and 4 bases stayed unmatched. This sample was taken from a study of blood T cell repertoires in COVID-19. Generated by immunoSEQ multiplex PCR, the TCRdb table keeps only in-frame clones and is missing some. This repertoire shows 200,000 to 300,000 clones, roughly 91% found once; its top ten account for 4.1%. Participants, 18 to 89 years old, spanned under 30 US areas. V and J are TRBV7-2 and TRBJ2-1, with TRBD2 identical over 9 bases. This TCR was sampled from a woman younger than 45 who had recovered from COVID-19. The sequenced sample consisted of PBMCs or T cells enriched from blood (not recorded which). The CDR3 is CASLRTSDNEQFF. CDR3 DNA sequence: TGTGCCAGCTTAAGGACTAGCGACAATGAGCAGTTCTTC.